The clone carrying this TCR beta chain has a handful of counts. The data derive from a study of blood T cells in healthy people across ages. A second PCR of 7 to 11 cycles used a sample-barcoded 5' primer and a J-beta primer mix. MiXCR was run by TCRdb on the 5' RACE reads, yielding one entry per CDR3 protein. The sample holds over 950,000 distinct CDR3 sequences, more than 30% seen once. The V and J ends lost 5 bases and 3 bases respectively, with 15 bases between them. CDR3 size: 14 residues. CDR1 and CDR2 from the germline V gene are SGHDT and YYEEEE. This TCR was sampled from a man between 18 and 35 years old in good health. The sample comprised blood. This chain links TRBV5-6 with TRBJ2-7; the D gene is possibly TRBD1 (6 bases). CDR3 region: CASRTWDKIYEQYF. The CDR3 DNA is TGTGCCAGCAGGACATGGGACAAGATCTACGAGCAGTACTTC.